The entry below gives a single TCR beta chain sequence along with its context. Its antigen remains unknown. The CDR3 loop spans 14 amino acids. CDR1 is MNHEY, CDR2 SVGAGI, per germline. J was trimmed by 4 bases and V by 0 bases; bases with no gene match: 0. PCR used 60 Vbeta primers and 13 Jbeta primers. Sequenced by immunoSEQ multiplex PCR; TCRdb stores in-frame clones only, minus some. This sample has some 180,000 clones, with 70% to 85% found just once. The entry originates in a study of cytomegalovirus exposure and HLA in healthy donors. Overall study results and limits: An ancestry cluster, one associated with Asian ancestry, reportedly showed fewer N-insertions than the roughly 670-donor mean in a later analysis. Association of a missense DCLRE1C variant with TCR beta V- and J-gene trimming was reported in a later analysis.

Sequencing was carried out using PBMCs. This receptor was obtained from a woman in her 30s in good health and CMV-seropositive. This sequence joins TRBV6-5 and TRBJ1-2; TRBD1 aligns across 9 bases. In DNA, the CDR3 is TGTGCCAGCAGTTACTCGACAGGGGGCTATGGCTACACCTTC. Amino acid sequence: CASSYSTGGYGYTF.